This TCR beta chain was obtained from a study of CD8 T cells in ankylosing spondylitis. Notes on the study in general: Ankylosing spondylitis blood appeared to carry a characteristic TCR beta motif of several highly homologous variants.

A word on this clonotype: Its specificity is unknown.

Germline V CDR1 and CDR2: LGHNA, YNFKEQ. The germline V and J ends were trimmed by 3 bases and 3 bases, with 12 bases remaining between them. CDR3 length: 14 amino acids. In TCRdb, the 5' RACE reads were re-called with MiXCR into one record per CDR3 protein. The top ten hold over 1% of the sample, which has approximately 440,000 distinct CDR3 sequences, under 20% seen once. The sample consisted of blood, either unsorted or a sorted T cell fraction (not recorded which). The chain carries TRBV4-2 and TRBJ2-7; D possibly corresponds to TRBD1 (6 bases). The TCR sequence derives from a male donor with ankylosing spondylitis. The CDR3 sequence: CASSHAGRGYEQYF. For the CDR3, the DNA is TGTGCCAGCAGCCATGCTGGCAGGGGCTACGAGCAGTACTTC.